This T cell receptor beta chain is from a study of blood T cell repertoires in COVID-19. In this sample, this clone turned up once. Profiling relied on immunoSEQ multiplex PCR, and the TCRdb table lists in-frame clones only, not all of them. The data contain around 370,000 clones, roughly 89% of them singletons. The source of this sequence is a woman aged 18-35 years who had recovered from COVID-19. What was sequenced was peripheral blood.

CDR3 in amino acids: CASRLMNTEAFF. The CDR3 coding sequence is TGTGCCAGCAGACTGATGAACACTGAAGCTTTCTTT. The rearrangement joins TRBV12-3 or TRBV12-4 to TRBJ1-1; D unclear. Trimming removed 6 bases at V and 0 bases at J, with 5 bases between. The CDR3 has 12 residues.